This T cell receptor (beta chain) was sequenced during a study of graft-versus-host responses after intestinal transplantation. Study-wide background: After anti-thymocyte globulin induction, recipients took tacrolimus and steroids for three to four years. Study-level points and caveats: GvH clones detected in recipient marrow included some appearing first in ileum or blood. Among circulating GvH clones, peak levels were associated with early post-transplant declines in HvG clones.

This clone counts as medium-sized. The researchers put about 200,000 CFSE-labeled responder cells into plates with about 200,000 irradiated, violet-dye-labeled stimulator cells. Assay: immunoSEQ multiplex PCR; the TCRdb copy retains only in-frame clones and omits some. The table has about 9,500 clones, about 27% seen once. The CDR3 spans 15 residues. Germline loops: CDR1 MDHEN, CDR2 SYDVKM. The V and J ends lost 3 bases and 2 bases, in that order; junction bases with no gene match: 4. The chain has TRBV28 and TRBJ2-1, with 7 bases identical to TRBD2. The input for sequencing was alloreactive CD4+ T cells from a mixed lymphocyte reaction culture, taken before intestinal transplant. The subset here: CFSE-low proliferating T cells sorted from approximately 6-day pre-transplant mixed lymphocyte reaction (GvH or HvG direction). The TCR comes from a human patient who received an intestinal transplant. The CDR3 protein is CASSLGGRAYNEQFF. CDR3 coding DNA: TGTGCCAGCAGTTTGGGTGGGAGGGCCTACAATGAGCAGTTCTTC. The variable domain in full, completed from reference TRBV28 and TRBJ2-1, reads DVKVTQSSRYLVKRTGEKVFLECVQDMDHENMFWYRQDPGLGLRLIYFSYDVKMKEKGDIPEGYSVSREKKERFSLILESASTNQTSMYLCASSLGGRAYNEQFFGPGTRLTVL.